The 10 T cell receptor beta chains given below trace back to one sample, sequenced in a study of T cell responses to AZD1222 COVID-19 vaccine. TCRdb's table, derived via immunoSEQ multiplex PCR, lists solely in-frame clones and lacks some. The table records roughly 130,000 clones, approximately 92% of them present only once. The sequencing here drew on peripheral blood, taken on day 0 of AZD1222 vaccination. The receptors derive from an adult in good health.

The CDR3 region has the DNA TGTGCCAGCAACCTTCCCTCAGGGGGCAGTCAGCCCCAGCATTTT. Amino acid sequence: CASNLPSGGSQPQHF. The V call is TRBV28, the J call TRBJ1-5; 8 bases map to TRBD1. The trim removed 7 bases at V and 6 bases at J, leaving 11 bases unmatched. The CDR3 totals 15 residues. CDR1 and CDR2 from the germline V gene are MDHEN and SYDVKM.

The table lists this clone with a few counts. The chain couples TRBV2 to TRBJ1-4, with D tentatively TRBD1 (5 bases). Trimming cost V 1 base and J 9 bases, with 12 bases left between them. The CDR3 runs 14 residues. Germline V gene lookup returns CDR1 SNHLY and CDR2 FYNNEI. CDR3 sequence reads: CASSEGSSGQKLFF. The CDR3 nucleotides are TGTGCCAGCAGTGAAGGCTCTTCGGGACAAAAACTGTTTTTT.

This rearrangement joins TRBV3-1 (or the pseudogene TRBV3-2) to TRBJ2-7; 10 nucleotides align to TRBD2. Germline lookup yields CDR1 LGHDT and CDR2 YNNKEL (reference sequence). CDR3 length: 16 amino acids. Germline trimming cut 4 bases from V and 0 bases from J; bases unmatched to any gene: 6. As DNA, the CDR3 is TGTGCCAGCAGCCGGTCCCGGACTAGCGGCTCCTACGAGCAGTACTTC. Its protein product is CASSRSRTSGSYEQYF.

The chain is built from TRBV29-1 and TRBJ1-5; possible D gene TRBD1, 6 bases. The germline gives CDR1 SQVTM, CDR2 ANQGSEA. Deletions cut 4 bases from V and 5 bases from J, with 12 bases between. This CDR3 contains 13 residues. CDR3 in amino acids: CSVGWGADQPQHF. The CDR3 DNA sequence: TGCAGCGTTGGGTGGGGGGCTGATCAGCCCCAGCATTTT. Combining the CDR3 with reference TRBV29-1 and TRBJ1-5 gives the whole variable domain SAVISQKPSRDICQRGTSLTIQCQVDSQVTMMFWYRQQPGQSLTLIATANQGSEATYESGFVIDKFPISRPNLTFSTLTVSNMSPEDSSIYLCSVGWGADQPQHFGDGTRLSIL.

This clone was seen a few times. The gene calls are TRBV5-1 and TRBJ2-2; 12 nucleotides match TRBD2. CDR3 length equals 16 residues. In germline, CDR1 is SGHRS, CDR2 YFSETQ. V lost 2 bases and J lost 4; bases outside the gene matches: 3. In DNA, the CDR3 is TGCGCCAGCAGCTTACTAGCGGGGGGCCGCACCGGGGAGCTGTTTTTT. As protein: CASSLLAGGRTGELFF.

A word on this clone: At the DNA level, this CDR3 is encoded by other sequences in the same sample as well. The J gene is TRBJ1-1, the V gene TRBV7-3; D may be TRBD1 (6 bases). The CDR3 spans 14 residues. V shed 0 bases and J shed 3 bases, with 8 bases lying between them. In germline, CDR1 is SGHTA, CDR2 FQGTGA. The CDR3 sequence is CASSLTGGDTEAFF. In nucleotides, the CDR3 is TGTGCCAGCAGCTTAACGGGGGGCGACACTGAAGCTTTCTTT.

This chain links TRBV6-5 with TRBJ2-5; D is unresolved. The CDR3 runs to 15 residues. V was trimmed by 0 bases and J by 0 bases, leaving 8 bases between them. The germline V gene has CDR1 MNHEY and CDR2 SVGAGI. The CDR3 loop is CASSYSGLYQETQYF. DNA of the CDR3: TGTGCCAGCAGTTACTCCGGATTGTACCAAGAGACCCAGTACTTC.

This clone was recorded only once. The CDR3 reads CASSRETDARFRGYSTDTQYF. The CDR3 DNA reads TGTGCCAGCAGCCGCGAAACAGATGCGCGTTTTAGAGGTTATAGCACAGATACGCAGTATTTT. V is TRBV3-1 (or the pseudogene TRBV3-2) and J is TRBJ2-3; D not resolved. This CDR3 is built from 21 residues. Germline V gene lookup returns CDR1 LGHDT and CDR2 YNNKEL (reference sequence). Trimming took 4 bases from V and 0 from J, leaving 29 bases between them.

This chain links TRBV29-1 with TRBJ1-5; D is possibly TRBD1 (5 bases). V lost 6 bases to trimming and J lost 9 bases, with 15 bases between them. Germline CDR1 SQVTM, CDR2 ANQGSEA. The CDR3 is made up of 12 amino acids. The CDR3 sequence is CSVGSNGGPQHF. In DNA, the CDR3 is TGCAGCGTGGGGTCTAATGGGGGGCCCCAGCATTTT.

V gene TRBV27 combines with J gene TRBJ2-7; TRBD2 aligns across 12 bases. Germline V gene data show CDR1 as MNHEY and CDR2 as SMNVEV (reference sequence). The CDR3 consists of 14 residues. After removal of 8 bases from V and 5 bases from J, the junction contained 7 bases not matched to a gene. The CDR3 DNA is TGTGCCAGCCGGACTAGCGGGAATCCGAACGAGCAGTACTTC. Amino acids: CASRTSGNPNEQYF.